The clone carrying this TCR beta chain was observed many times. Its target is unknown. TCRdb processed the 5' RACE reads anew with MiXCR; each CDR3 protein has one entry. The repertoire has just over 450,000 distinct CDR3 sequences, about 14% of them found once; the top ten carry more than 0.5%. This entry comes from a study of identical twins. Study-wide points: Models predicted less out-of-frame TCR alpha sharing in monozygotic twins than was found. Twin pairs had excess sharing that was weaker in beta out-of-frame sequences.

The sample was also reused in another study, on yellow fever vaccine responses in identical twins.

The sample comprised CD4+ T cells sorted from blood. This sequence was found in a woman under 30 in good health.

This CDR3 is CASSTSSGQETQYF. In DNA form, the CDR3 reads TGTGCCAGCAGCACGAGTAGCGGGCAAGAGACCCAGTACTTC. The chain couples TRBV3-1 to TRBJ2-5, with 7 bases identical to TRBD2. The V and J ends lost 5 bases and 2 bases, in that order; junction bases with no gene match: 5. There are 14 residues in the CDR3. Germline CDR1 and CDR2: LGHDT and YNNKEL (reference sequence).